This T cell receptor (beta chain) originates from a study of blood T cell repertoires in COVID-19. On the study more broadly: There were acute and convalescent COVID-19 samples, and they came from the United States, Italy and Spain.

Sequencing was performed with immunoSEQ multiplex PCR; in TCRdb, only in-frame clones are kept and a portion is missing. This sample has 150,000 to 200,000 clones, with approximately 79% found just once. This clone showed up just once. Per germline, CDR1 SGHVS and CDR2 FQNEAQ. Trimming pared 6 bases from V and 2 bases from J, leaving 13 bases between. The CDR3 loop spans 14 amino acids. This rearrangement joins TRBV7-8 to TRBJ1-1, with a tentative D call TRBD1 (6 bases). Sequencing was done on a sample of peripheral blood. This sequence originates from a woman aged 40 to 50 with COVID-19, enrolled during active disease. The DNA of the CDR3 is TGTGCCAGCAGTAGGAACAGGGCCAACACTGAAGCTTTCTTT. Its translation is CASSRNRANTEAFF.